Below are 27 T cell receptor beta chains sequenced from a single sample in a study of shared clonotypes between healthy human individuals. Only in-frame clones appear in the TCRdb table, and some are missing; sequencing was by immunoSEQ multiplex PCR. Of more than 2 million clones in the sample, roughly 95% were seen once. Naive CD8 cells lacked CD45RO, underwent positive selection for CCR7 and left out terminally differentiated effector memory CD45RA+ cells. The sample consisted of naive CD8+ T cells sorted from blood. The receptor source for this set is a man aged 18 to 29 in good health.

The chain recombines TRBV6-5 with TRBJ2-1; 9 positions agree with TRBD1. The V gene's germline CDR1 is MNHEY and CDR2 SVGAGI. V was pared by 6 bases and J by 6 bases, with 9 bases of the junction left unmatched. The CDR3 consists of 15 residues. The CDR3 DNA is TGTGCCAGCAGCTTCCGGGACAGGGCATCCAATGAGCAGTTCTTC. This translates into CASSFRDRASNEQFF.

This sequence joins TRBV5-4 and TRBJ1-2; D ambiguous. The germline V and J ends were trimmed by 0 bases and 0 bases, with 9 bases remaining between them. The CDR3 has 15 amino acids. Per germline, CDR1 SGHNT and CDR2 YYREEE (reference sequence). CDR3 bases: TGTGCCAGCAGCTTGGAGGGCAGGCCTAACTATGGCTACACCTTC. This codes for CASSLEGRPNYGYTF.

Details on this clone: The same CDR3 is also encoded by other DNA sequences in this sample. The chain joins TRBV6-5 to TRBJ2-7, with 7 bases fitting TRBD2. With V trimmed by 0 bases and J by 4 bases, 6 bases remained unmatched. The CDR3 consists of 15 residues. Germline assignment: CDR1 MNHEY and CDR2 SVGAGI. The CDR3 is CASSYSGGGGYEQYF. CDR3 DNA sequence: TGTGCCAGCAGTTACTCCGGCGGGGGTGGATACGAGCAGTACTTC.

CDR3 in amino acids: CASSIGTSPSSYEQYF. CDR3 DNA sequence: TGTGCCAGTAGTATAGGAACAAGCCCCAGTTCCTACGAGCAGTACTTC. The chain links TRBV19 to TRBJ2-7; D gene ambiguous. The CDR3 consists of 16 residues. V lost 1 base, J lost 1 base, and 14 bases lay in between. The germline CDR1 and CDR2 sequences are LNHDA and SQIVND (reference sequence).

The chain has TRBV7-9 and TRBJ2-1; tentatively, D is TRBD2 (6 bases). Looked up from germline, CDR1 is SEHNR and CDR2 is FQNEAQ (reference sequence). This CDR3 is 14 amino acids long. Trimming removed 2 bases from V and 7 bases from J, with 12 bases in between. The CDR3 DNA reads TGTGCCAGCAGCTTATCGGCGGGGTGGAATGAGCAGTTCTTC. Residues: CASSLSAGWNEQFF.

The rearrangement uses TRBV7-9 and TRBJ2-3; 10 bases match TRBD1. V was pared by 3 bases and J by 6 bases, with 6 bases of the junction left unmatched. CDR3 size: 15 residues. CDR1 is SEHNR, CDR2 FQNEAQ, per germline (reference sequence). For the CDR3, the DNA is TGTGCCAGCAGCTTCGACAGGGGGCCTTTCGATACGCAGTATTTT. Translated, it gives CASSFDRGPFDTQYF. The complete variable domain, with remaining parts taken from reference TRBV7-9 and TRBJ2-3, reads DTGVSQNPRHKITKRGQNVTFRCDPISEHNRLYWYRQTLGQGPEFLTYFQNEAQLEKSRLLSDRFSAERPKGSFSTLEIQRTEQGDSAMYLCASSFDRGPFDTQYFGPGTRLTVL.

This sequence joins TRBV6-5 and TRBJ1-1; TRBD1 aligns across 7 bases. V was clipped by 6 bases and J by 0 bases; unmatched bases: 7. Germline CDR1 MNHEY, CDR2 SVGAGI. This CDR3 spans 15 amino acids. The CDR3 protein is CASRRTGWVNTEAFF. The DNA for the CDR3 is TGTGCCAGCAGACGGACAGGTTGGGTGAACACTGAAGCTTTCTTT.

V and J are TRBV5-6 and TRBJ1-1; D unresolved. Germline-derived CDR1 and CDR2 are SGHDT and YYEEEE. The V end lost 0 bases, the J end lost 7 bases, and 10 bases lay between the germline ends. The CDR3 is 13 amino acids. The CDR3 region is CASSLGHGDEAFF. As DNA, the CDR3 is TGTGCCAGCAGCTTGGGTCACGGAGATGAAGCTTTCTTT.

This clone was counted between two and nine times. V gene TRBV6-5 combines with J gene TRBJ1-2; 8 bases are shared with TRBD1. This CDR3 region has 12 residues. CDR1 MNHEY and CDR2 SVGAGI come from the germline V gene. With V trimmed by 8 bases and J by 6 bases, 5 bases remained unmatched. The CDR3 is CASGGQGHGYTF. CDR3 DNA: TGTGCCAGCGGCGGACAGGGTCATGGCTACACCTTC.

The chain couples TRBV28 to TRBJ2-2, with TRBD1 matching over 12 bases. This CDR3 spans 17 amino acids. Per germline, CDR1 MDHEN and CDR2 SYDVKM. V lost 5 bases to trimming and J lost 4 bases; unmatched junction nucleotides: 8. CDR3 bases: TGTGCCAGCAGTCTCGAAGGGACAGGGGGCCCCACCGGGGAGCTGTTTTTT. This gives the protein CASSLEGTGGPTGELFF.

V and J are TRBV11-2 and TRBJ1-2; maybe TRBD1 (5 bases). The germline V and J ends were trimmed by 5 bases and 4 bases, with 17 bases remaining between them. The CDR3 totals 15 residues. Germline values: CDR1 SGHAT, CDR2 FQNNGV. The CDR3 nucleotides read TGTGCCAGCAGCCCCGGCGGGGCGGACTTCTATGGCTACACCTTC. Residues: CASSPGGADFYGYTF.

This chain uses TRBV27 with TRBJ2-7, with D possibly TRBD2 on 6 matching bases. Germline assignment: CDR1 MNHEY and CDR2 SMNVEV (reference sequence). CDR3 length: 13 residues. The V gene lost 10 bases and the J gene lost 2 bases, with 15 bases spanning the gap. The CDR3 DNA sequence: TGTGCCACCGCGGGACGGCAAGCCTACGAGCAGTACTTC. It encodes CATAGRQAYEQYF.

The CDR3 region is CASKYGQGGSYEQYF. CDR3 in DNA: TGCGCCTCCAAATATGGGCAGGGGGGCTCCTACGAGCAGTACTTC. The chain uses TRBV5-1 and TRBJ2-7, with D possibly matching TRBD1 (7 bases). The length of the CDR3 is 15 residues. Germline lookup yields CDR1 SGHRS and CDR2 YFSETQ. V lost 10 bases to trimming and J lost 0 bases, with 20 bases between them.

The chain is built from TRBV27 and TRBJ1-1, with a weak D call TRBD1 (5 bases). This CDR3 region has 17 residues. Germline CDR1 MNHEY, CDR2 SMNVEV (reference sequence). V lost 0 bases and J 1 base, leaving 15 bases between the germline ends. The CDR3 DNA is TGTGCCAGCAGTTTATCCCCCCTGAGGGGACCGAACACTGAAGCTTTCTTT. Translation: CASSLSPLRGPNTEAFF.

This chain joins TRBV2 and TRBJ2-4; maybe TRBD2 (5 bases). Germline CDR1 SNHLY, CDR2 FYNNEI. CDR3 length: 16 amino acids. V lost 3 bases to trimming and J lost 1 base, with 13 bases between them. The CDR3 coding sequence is TGTGCCAGCAGTGATTGGCTCAGAGGGGCCAAAAACATTCAGTACTTC. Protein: CASSDWLRGAKNIQYF.

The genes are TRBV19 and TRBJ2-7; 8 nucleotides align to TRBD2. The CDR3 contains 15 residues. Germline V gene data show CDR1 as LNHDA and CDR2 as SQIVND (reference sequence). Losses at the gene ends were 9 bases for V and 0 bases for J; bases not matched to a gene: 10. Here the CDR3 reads CASAAGGTNSYEQYF. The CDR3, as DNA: TGTGCCAGCGCCGCGGGGGGAACTAACTCCTACGAGCAGTACTTC.

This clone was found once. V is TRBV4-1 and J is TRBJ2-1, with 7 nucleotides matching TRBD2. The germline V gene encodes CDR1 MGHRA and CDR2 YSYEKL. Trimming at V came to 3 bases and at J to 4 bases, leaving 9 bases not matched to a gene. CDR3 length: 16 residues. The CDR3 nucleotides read TGCGCCAGCAGCCAGGGGACTACCATGTTGTACAATGAGCAGTTCTTC. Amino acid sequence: CASSQGTTMLYNEQFF.

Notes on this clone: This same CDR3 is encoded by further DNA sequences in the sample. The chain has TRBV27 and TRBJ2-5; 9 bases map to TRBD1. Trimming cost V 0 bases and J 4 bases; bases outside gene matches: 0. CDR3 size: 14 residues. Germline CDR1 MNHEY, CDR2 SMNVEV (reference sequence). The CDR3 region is CASSLSTGGETQYF. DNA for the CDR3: TGTGCCAGCAGTTTATCGACAGGGGGAGAGACCCAGTACTTC.

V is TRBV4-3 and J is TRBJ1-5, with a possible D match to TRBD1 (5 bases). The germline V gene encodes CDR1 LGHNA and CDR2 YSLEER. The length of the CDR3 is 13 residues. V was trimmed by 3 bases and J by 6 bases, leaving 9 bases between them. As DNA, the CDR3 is TGCGCCAGCAGCCAGCCAGGGATTCAGCCCCAGCATTTT. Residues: CASSQPGIQPQHF.

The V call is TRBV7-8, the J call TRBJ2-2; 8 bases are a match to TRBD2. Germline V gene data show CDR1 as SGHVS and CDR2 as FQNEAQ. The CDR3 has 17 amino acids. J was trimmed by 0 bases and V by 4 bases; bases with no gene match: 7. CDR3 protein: CASSSQWTSPNTGELFF. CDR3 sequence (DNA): TGTGCCAGCAGCTCTCAGTGGACTAGCCCGAACACCGGGGAGCTGTTTTTT. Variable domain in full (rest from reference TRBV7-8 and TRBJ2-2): GAGVSQSPRYKVAKRGQDVALRCDPISGHVSLFWYQQALGQGPEFLTYFQNEAQLDKSGLPSDRFFAERPEGSVSTLKIQRTQQEDSAVYLCASSSQWTSPNTGELFFGEGSRLTVL.

The CDR3 bases are TGTGCCTGGATCCCATTTAGCGGGGGGAACACCGGGGAGCTGTTTTTT. Encoded protein: CAWIPFSGGNTGELFF. This sequence joins TRBV30 and TRBJ2-2; TRBD2 agrees at 9 bases. The CDR3 totals 16 residues. CDR1 is GTSNPN and CDR2 is SVGIG in the germline V gene (reference sequence). Trimming took 4 bases from V and 1 from J; bases not matched to a gene: 7. Looking up the rest from reference TRBV30 and TRBJ2-2 gives the full variable domain: SQTIHQWPATLVQPVGSPLSLECTVEGTSNPNLYWYRQAAGRGLQLLFYSVGIGQISSEVPQNLSASRPQDRQFILSSKKLLLSDSGFYLCAWIPFSGGNTGELFFGEGSRLTVL.

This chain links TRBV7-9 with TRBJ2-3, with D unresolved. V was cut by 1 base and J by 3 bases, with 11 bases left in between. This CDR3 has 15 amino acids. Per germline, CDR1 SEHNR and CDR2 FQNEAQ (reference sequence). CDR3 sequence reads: CASSLVQPVTDTQYF. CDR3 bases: TGTGCCAGCAGCTTAGTCCAGCCTGTAACAGATACGCAGTATTTT.

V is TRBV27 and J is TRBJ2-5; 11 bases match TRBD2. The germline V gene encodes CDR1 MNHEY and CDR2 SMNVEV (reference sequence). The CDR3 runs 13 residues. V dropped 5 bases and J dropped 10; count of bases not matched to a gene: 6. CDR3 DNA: TGTGCCAGCAGTCCCCCCGGACTAGCGGGCCAGTACTTC. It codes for CASSPPGLAGQYF.

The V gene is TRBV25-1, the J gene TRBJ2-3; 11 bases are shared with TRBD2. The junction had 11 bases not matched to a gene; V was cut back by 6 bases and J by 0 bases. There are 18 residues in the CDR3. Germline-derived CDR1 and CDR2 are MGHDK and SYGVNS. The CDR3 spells CASREHGTSGPSTDTQYF. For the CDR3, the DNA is TGTGCCAGCAGGGAGCATGGGACTAGCGGCCCTAGCACAGATACGCAGTATTTT.

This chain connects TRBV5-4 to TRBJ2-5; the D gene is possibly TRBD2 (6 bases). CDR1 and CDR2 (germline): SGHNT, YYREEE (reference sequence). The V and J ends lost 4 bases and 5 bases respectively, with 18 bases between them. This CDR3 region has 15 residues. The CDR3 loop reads CASSLGGVGLETQYF. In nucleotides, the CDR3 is TGTGCCAGCAGCCTAGGCGGGGTAGGATTGGAGACCCAGTACTTC.

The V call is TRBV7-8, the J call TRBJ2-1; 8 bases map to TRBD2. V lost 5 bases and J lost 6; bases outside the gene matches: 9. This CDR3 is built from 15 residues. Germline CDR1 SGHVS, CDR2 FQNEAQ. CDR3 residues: CASSRKAGLGNEQFF. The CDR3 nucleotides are TGTGCCAGCAGCCGTAAAGCGGGACTAGGCAATGAGCAGTTCTTC.

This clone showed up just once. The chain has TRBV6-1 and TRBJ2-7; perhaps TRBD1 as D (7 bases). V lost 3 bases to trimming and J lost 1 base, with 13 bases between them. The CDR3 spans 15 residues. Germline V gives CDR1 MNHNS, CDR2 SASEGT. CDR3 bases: TGTGCCAGCAGTGATCGGCCAGGGGGGTCCTACGAGCAGTACTTC. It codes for CASSDRPGGSYEQYF.